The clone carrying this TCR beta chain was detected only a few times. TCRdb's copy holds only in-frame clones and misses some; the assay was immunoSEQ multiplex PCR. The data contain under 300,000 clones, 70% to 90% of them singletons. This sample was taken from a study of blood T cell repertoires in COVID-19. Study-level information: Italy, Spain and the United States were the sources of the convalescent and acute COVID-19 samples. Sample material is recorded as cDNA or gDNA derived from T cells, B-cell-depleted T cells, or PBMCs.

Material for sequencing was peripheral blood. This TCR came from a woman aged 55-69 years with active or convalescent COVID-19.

The CDR3 spells CASSLGRGTGELFF. The CDR3 bases are TGTGCCAGCAGCTTAGGCCGGGGTACCGGGGAGCTGTTTTTT. The chain carries TRBV7-2 and TRBJ2-2; weak D call: TRBD2 (5 bases). Trimming stripped 1 base from V and 5 bases from J, with 8 bases between. Per germline, CDR1 SGHTA and CDR2 FQGNSA. CDR3 length equals 14 residues. Drawing the rest from reference TRBV7-2 and TRBJ2-2, the complete variable domain is GAGVSQSPSNKVTEKGKDVELRCDPISGHTALYWYRQSLGQGLEFLIYFQGNSAPDKSGLPSDRFSAERTGGSVSTLTIQRTQQEDSAVYLCASSLGRGTGELFFGEGSRLTVL.